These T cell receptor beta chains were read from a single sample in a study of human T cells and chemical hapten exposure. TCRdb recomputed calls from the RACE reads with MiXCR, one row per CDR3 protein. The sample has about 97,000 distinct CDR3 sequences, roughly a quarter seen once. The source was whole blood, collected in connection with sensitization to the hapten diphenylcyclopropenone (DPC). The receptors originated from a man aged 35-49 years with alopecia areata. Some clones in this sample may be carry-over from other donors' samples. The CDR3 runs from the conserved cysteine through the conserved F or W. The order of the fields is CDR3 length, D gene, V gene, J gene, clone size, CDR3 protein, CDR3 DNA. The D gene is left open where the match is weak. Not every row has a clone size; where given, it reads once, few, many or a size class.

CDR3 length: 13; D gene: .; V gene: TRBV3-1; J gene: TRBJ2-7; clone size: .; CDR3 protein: CASSQAEGYEQYF; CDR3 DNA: TGTGCCAGCAGCCAAGCCGAGGGCTACGAGCAGTACTTC
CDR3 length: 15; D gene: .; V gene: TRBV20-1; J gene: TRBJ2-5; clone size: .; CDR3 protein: CSVQAGWGSQETQYF; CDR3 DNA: TGCAGTGTCCAAGCCGGTTGGGGATCCCAAGAGACCCAGTACTTC
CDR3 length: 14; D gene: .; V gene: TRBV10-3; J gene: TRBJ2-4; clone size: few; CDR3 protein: CAISQELAKNIQYF; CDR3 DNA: TGTGCCATCAGCCAGGAGCTAGCCAAAAACATTCAGTACTTC
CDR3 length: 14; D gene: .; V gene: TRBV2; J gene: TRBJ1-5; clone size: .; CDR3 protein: CASSLGTRNQPQHF; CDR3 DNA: TGTGCCAGCAGTTTGGGGACCCGGAATCAGCCCCAGCATTTT
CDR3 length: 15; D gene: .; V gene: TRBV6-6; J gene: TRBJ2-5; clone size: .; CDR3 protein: CASRIGRDLQETQYF; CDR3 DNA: TGTGCCAGCCGAATAGGCCGGGACCTACAAGAGACCCAGTACTTC
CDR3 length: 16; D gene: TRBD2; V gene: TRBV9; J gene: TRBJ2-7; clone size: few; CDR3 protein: CASSVGTGTSALGQYF; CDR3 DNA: TGTGCCAGCAGCGTGGGCACCGGGACTAGCGCCCTGGGGCAGTACTTC
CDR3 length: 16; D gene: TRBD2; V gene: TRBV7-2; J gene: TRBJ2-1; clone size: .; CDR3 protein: CASSLEGTSGSYEQFF; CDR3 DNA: TGTGCCAGCAGCTTAGAGGGGACTAGCGGGAGTTATGAGCAGTTCTTC
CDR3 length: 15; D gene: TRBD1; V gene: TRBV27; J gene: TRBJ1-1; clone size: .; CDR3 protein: CASSSIQGRNTEAFF; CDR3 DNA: TGTGCCAGCAGTTCCATACAGGGGCGAAACACTGAAGCTTTCTTT
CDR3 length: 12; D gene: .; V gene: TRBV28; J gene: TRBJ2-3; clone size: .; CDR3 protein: CASSVELDTQYF; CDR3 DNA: TGTGCCAGCAGTGTCGAGCTGGATACGCAGTATTTT
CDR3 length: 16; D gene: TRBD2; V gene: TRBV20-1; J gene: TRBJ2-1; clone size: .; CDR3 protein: CSARDFISGEDNEQFF; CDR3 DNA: TGCAGTGCTAGAGATTTCATTAGCGGGGAAGACAATGAGCAGTTCTTC
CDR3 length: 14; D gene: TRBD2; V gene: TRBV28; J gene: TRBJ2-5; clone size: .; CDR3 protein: CASRTGTAGGGQYF; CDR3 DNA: TGTGCCAGTAGAACCGGGACAGCGGGAGGGGGCCAGTACTTC
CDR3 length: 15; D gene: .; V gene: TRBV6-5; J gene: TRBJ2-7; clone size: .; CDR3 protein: CASSYSIQAPSGQYF; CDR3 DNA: TGTGCCAGCAGTTACTCTATCCAGGCCCCGAGCGGGCAGTACTTC
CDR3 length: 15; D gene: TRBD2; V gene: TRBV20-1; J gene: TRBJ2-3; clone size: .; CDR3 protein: CSARDSGISTDTQYF; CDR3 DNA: TGCAGTGCTAGAGATAGCGGGATTAGCACAGATACGCAGTATTTT
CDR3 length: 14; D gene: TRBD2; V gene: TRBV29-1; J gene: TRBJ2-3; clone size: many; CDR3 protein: CSVLASGRGDTQYF; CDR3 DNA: TGCAGCGTTCTAGCTAGCGGGCGGGGGGATACGCAGTATTTT
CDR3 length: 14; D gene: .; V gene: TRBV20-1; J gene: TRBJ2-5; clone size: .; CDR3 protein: CSARDSGRGETQYF; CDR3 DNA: TGCAGTGCTAGAGATAGTGGGAGGGGGGAGACCCAGTACTTC
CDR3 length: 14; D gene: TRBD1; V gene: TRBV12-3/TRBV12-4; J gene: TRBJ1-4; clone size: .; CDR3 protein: CASSLTGPAEKLFF; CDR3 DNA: TGTGCCAGCAGCCTGACAGGGCCAGCTGAAAAACTGTTTTTT
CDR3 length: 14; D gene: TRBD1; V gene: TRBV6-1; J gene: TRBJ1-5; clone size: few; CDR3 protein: CASKGTANFQPQHF; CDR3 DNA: TGTGCCAGCAAAGGGACAGCTAATTTTCAGCCCCAGCATTTT